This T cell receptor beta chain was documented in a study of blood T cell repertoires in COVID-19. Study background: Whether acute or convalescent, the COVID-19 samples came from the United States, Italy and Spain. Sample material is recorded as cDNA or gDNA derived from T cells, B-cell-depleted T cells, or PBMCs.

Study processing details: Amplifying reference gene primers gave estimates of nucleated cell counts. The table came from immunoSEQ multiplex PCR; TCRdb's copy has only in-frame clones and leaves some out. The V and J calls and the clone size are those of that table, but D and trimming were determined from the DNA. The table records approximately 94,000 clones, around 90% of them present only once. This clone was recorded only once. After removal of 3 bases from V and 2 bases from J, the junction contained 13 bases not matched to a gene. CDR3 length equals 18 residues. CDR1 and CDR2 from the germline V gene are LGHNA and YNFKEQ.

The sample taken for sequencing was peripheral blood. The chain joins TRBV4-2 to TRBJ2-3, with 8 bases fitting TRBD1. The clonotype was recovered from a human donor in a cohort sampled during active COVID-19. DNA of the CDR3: TGTGCCAGCAGCCATAGGGGCAGGGGGCAAGGTTTCACAGATACGCAGTATTTT. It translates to CASSHRGRGQGFTDTQYF.